The 6 T cell receptor beta chains given below trace back to one sample, sequenced in a study of PD-L1 blockade in urothelial cancer. Repertoires were generated with immunoSEQ multiplex PCR, while TCRdb's copy carries only in-frame clones and drops some. The profile shows more than 95,000 clones, 86% of them singletons. The time point here: peripheral blood 6 weeks after treatment start. Sample: PBMCs, taken around atezolizumab (anti-PD-L1) treatment. The receptors come from a man aged 50 or older with urothelial cancer.

The chain's CDR3 is CAWSVDRRHEQYF. The CDR3 DNA reads TGTGCCTGGAGTGTAGACAGGCGACACGAGCAGTACTTC. This rearrangement joins TRBV30 to TRBJ2-7; weak D call: TRBD1 (6 bases). Between the trimmed V and J ends, which lost 0 bases and 5 bases, there was a span of 11 bases. CDR1 and CDR2 (germline): GTSNPN, SVGIG (reference sequence). The CDR3 length is 13 residues.

The V and J genes are TRBV6-6 and TRBJ1-5, with 11 bases identical to TRBD1. The V gene end was trimmed by 6 bases and the J gene end by 5 bases; junction bases not matched to a gene: 6. The germline V gene encodes CDR1 MNHNY and CDR2 SVGAGI (reference sequence). This CDR3 spans 15 amino acids. The CDR3 DNA sequence: TGTGCCAGCAGGGTACCGGGACAGGGGGATCAGCCCCAGCATTTT. Its translation is CASRVPGQGDQPQHF.

The chain combines TRBV4-1 with TRBJ2-2; 14 bases match TRBD2. This CDR3 contains 18 residues. Germline V gives CDR1 MGHRA, CDR2 YSYEKL. V lost 5 bases and J lost 6; bases outside the gene matches: 11. The CDR3 sequence is CASSEGLAGVVSAGELFF. CDR3 DNA: TGCGCCAGCAGCGAGGGACTAGCGGGAGTAGTTAGTGCCGGGGAGCTGTTTTTT.

The chain couples TRBV7-9 to TRBJ1-2; TRBD1 is a possible D gene (6 bases). Germline V gene data show CDR1 as SEHNR and CDR2 as FQNEAQ (reference sequence). The V and J ends lost 4 bases and 2 bases respectively, with 8 bases between them. This CDR3 region has 13 residues. The CDR3 region is CASSWDKNYGYTF. The CDR3 coding sequence is TGTGCCAGCAGCTGGGACAAAAACTATGGCTACACCTTC. The entire variable domain, with the rest obtained from reference TRBV7-9 and TRBJ1-2, is as follows: DTGVSQNPRHKITKRGQNVTFRCDPISEHNRLYWYRQTLGQGPEFLTYFQNEAQLEKSRLLSDRFSAERPKGSFSTLEIQRTEQGDSAMYLCASSWDKNYGYTFGSGTRLTVV.

This sequence joins TRBV30 and TRBJ1-2, with D perhaps matching TRBD1 (5 bases). The CDR3 length is 13 residues. V lost 2 bases and J 8 bases, leaving 15 bases between the germline ends. The V gene's germline CDR1 is GTSNPN and CDR2 SVGIG (reference sequence). CDR3 DNA: TGTGCCTGGAGTTCCAGGGTATTTGGCGGCTACACCTTC. Its translation is CAWSSRVFGGYTF.

The chain uses TRBV28 and TRBJ1-5, with TRBD1 identical over 11 bases. The CDR3 spans 15 residues. The germline V gene has CDR1 MDHEN and CDR2 SYDVKM. V gave up 6 bases and J gave up 5 bases; unmatched junction bases: 6. This chain's CDR3 is CASRGTGGNDQPQHF. The CDR3 coding sequence is TGTGCCAGCAGGGGGACAGGGGGAAACGATCAGCCCCAGCATTTT.